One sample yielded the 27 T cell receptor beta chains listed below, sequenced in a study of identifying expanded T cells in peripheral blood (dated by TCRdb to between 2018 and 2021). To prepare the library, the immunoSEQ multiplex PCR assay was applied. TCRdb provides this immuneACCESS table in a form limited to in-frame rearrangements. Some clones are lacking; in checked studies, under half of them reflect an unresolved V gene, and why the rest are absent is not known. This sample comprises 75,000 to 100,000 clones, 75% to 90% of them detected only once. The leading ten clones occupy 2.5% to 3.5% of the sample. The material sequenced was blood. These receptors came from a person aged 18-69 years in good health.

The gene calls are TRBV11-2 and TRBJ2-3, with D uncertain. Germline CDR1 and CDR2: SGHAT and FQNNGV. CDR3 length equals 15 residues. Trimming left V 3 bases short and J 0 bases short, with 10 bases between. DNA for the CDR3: TGTGCCAGCAGCTTCGGACCCGTGAGCACAGATACGCAGTATTTT. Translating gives CASSFGPVSTDTQYF.

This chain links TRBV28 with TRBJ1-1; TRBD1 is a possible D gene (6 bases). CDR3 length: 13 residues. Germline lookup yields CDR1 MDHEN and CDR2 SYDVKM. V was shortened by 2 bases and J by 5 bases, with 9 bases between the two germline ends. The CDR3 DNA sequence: TGTGCCAGCAGTTTACCCGGACAGACTGAAGCTTTCTTT. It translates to CASSLPGQTEAFF.

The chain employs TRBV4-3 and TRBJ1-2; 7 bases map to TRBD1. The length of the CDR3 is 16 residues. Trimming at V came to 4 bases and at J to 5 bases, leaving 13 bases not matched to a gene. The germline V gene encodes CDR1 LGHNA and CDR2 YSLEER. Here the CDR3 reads CASSPEGDSETYGYTF. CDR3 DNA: TGCGCCAGCAGCCCCGAAGGGGACAGCGAGACTTATGGCTACACCTTC.

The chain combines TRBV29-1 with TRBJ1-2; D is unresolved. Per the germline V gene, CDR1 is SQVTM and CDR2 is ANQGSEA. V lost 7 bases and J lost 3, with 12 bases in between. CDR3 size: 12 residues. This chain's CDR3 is CSARPGDYGYTF. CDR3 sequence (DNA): TGCAGCGCCAGACCGGGAGACTATGGCTACACCTTC.

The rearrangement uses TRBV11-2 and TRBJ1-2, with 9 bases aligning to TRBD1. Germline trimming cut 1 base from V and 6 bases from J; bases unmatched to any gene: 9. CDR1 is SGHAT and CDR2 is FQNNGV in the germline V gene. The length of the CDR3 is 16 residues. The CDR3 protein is CASSLGPGQGADGYTF. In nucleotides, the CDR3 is TGTGCCAGCAGCTTAGGTCCGGGACAGGGTGCCGATGGCTACACCTTC.

This chain's CDR3 is CASSFSGLHTDTQYF. The CDR3 nucleotides read TGTGCCAGCAGCTTTTCAGGACTACACACAGATACGCAGTATTTT. The rearrangement uses TRBV11-2 and TRBJ2-3, with D tentatively TRBD2 (6 bases). Trimming took off 3 bases at V and 2 bases at J, with 12 bases between the two ends. CDR1 and CDR2 from the germline V gene are SGHAT and FQNNGV. The CDR3 contains 15 residues.

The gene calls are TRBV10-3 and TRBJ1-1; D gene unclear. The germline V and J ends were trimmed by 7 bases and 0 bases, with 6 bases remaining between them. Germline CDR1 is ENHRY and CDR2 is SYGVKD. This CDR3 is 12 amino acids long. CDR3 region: CAIKGLNTEAFF. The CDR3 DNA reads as TGTGCCATCAAAGGGTTGAACACTGAAGCTTTCTTT.

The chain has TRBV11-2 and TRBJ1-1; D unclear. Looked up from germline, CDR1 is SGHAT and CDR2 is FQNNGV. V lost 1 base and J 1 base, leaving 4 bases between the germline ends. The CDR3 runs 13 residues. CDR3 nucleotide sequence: TGTGCCAGCAGCTTAGCGGGGAACACTGAAGCTTTCTTT. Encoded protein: CASSLAGNTEAFF.

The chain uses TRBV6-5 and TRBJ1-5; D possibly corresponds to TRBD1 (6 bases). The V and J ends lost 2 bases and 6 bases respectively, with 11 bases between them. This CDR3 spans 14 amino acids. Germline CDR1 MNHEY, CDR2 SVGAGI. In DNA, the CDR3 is TGTGCCAGCAGTTACGGGGGGGCACGTCAGCCCCAGCATTTT. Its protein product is CASSYGGARQPQHF.

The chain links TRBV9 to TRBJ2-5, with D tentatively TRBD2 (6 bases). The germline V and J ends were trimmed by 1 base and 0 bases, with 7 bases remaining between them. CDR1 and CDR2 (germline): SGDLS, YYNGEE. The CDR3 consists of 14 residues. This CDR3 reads CASSVREDQETQYF. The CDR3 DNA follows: TGTGCCAGCAGCGTAAGGGAGGACCAAGAGACCCAGTACTTC.

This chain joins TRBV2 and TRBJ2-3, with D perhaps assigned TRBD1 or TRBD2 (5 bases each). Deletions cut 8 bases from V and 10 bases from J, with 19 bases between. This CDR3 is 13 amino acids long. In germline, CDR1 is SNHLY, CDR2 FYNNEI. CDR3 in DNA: TGTGCCAGCGAGAGGGGTCTTAGCGCCTCGCAGTATTTT. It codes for CASERGLSASQYF.

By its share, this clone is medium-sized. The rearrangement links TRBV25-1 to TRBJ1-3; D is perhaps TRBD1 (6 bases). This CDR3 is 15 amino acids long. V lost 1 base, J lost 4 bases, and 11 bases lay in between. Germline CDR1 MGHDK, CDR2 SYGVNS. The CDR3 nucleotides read TGTGCCAGCAGTGAATTAACGGGGGCGGGAAACACCATATATTTT. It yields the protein CASSELTGAGNTIYF. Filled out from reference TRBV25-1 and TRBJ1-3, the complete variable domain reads EADIYQTPRYLVIGTGKKITLECSQTMGHDKMYWYQQDPGMELHLIHYSYGVNSTEKGDLSSESTVSRIRTEHFPLTLESARPSHTSQYLCASSELTGAGNTIYFGEGSWLTVV.

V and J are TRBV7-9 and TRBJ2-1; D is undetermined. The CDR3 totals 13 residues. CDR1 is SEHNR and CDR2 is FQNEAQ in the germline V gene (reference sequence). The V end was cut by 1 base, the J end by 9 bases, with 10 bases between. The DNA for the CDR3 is TGTGCCAGCAGCTTAGGTGTACGTAGTGAGCAGTTCTTC. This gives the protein CASSLGVRSEQFF.

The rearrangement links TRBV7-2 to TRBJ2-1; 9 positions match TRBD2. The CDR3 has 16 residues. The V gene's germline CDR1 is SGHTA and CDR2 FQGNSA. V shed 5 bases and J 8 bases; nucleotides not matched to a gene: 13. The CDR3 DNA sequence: TGTGCCAGCAGCCAAAATCGCGGGGGGGCCCCCGATGAGCAGTTCTTC. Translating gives CASSQNRGGAPDEQFF.

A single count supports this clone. CDR3 sequence: CASSLPGAGVTYNEQFF. The CDR3 coding sequence is TGTGCCAGCAGCTTGCCTGGGGCGGGAGTGACCTACAATGAGCAGTTCTTC. The rearrangement uses TRBV7-3 and TRBJ2-1; 7 bases are shared with TRBD2. V was pared by 3 bases and J by 2 bases, with 10 bases of the junction left unmatched. The CDR3 totals 17 residues. CDR1 is SGHTA and CDR2 is FQGTGA in the germline V gene.

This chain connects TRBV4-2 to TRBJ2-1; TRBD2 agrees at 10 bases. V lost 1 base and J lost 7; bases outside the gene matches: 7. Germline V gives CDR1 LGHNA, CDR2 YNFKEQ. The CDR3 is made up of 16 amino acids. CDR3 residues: CASSQAGLAIENEQFF. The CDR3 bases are TGTGCCAGCAGCCAAGCGGGACTAGCGATCGAAAATGAGCAGTTCTTC.

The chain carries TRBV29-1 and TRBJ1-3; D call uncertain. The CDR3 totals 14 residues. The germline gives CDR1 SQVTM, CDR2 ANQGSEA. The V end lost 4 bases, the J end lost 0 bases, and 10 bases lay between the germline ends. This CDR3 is CSVAPANSGNTIYF. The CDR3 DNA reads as TGCAGCGTTGCGCCTGCTAACTCTGGAAACACCATATATTTT. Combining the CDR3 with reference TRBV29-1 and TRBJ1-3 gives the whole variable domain SAVISQKPSRDICQRGTSLTIQCQVDSQVTMMFWYRQQPGQSLTLIATANQGSEATYESGFVIDKFPISRPNLTFSTLTVSNMSPEDSSIYLCSVAPANSGNTIYFGEGSWLTVV.

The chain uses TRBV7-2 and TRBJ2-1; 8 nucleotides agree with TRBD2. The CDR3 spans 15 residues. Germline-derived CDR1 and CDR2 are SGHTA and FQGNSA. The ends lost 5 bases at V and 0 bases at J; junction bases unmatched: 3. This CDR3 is CASSGGTSSYNEQFF. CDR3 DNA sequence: TGTGCCAGCAGCGGAGGGACTAGCTCCTACAATGAGCAGTTCTTC.

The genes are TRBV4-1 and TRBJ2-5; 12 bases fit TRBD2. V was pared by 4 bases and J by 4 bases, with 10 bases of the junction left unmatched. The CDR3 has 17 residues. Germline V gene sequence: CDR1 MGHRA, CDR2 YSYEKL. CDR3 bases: TGCGCCAGCAGCCCGACTAGCGGGAGTTCGGGAGGAGAGACCCAGTACTTC. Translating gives CASSPTSGSSGGETQYF.

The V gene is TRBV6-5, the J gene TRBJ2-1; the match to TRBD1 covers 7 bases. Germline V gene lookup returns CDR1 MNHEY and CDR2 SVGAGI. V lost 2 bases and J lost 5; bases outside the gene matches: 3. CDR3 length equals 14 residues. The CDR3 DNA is TGTGCCAGCAGTTACCGGGACAGCCACAATGAGCAGTTCTTC. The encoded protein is CASSYRDSHNEQFF.

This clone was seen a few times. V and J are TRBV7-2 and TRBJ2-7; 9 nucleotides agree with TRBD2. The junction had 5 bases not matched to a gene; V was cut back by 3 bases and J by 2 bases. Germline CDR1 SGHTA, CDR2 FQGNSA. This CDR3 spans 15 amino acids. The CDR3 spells CASSLGAGGPYEQYF. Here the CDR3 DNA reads TGTGCCAGCAGCTTGGGAGCGGGGGGTCCCTACGAGCAGTACTTC. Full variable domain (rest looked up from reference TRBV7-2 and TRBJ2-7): GAGVSQSPSNKVTEKGKDVELRCDPISGHTALYWYRQSLGQGLEFLIYFQGNSAPDKSGLPSDRFSAERTGGSVSTLTIQRTQQEDSAVYLCASSLGAGGPYEQYFGPGTRLTVT.

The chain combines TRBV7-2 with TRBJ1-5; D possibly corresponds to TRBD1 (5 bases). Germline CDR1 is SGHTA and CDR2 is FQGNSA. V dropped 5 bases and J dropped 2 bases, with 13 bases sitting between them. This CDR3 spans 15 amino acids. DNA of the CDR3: TGTGCCAGCAGCGTAGGGGCCGGAGGCAATCAGCCCCAGCATTTT. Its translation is CASSVGAGGNQPQHF.

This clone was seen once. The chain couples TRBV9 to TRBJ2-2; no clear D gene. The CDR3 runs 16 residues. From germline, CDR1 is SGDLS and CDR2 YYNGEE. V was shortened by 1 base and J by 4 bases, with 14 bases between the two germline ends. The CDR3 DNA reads TGTGCCAGCAGCGTACTATCAACAACGACCACCGGGGAGCTGTTTTTT. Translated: CASSVLSTTTTGELFF.

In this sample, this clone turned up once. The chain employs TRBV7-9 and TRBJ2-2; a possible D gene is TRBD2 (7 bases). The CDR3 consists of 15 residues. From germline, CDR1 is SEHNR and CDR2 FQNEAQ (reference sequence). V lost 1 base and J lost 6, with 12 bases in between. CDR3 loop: CASSLGGGGAGELFF. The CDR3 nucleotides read TGTGCCAGCAGCTTAGGAGGGGGAGGGGCCGGGGAGCTGTTTTTT.

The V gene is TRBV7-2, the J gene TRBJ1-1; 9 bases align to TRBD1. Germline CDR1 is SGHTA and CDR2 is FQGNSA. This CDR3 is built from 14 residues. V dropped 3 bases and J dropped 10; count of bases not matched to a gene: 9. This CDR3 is CASSFSGTGMSAFF. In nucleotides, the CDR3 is TGTGCCAGCAGCTTTTCCGGGACAGGGATGTCAGCTTTCTTT.

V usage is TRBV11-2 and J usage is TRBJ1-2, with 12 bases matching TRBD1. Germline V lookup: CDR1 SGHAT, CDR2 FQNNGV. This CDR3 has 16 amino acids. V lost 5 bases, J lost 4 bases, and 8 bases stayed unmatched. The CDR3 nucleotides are TGTGCCAGCAGCCTCGGGACAGGGGGCGACCGCTATGGCTACACCTTC. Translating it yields CASSLGTGGDRYGYTF.

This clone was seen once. CDR3 amino acids: CASSKGSTNEKLFF. The CDR3 DNA is TGTGCCAGCAGCAAGGGGTCAACTAATGAAAAACTGTTTTTT. V and J are TRBV9 and TRBJ1-4; a possible D gene is TRBD1 (5 bases). The V end lost 4 bases, the J end lost 0 bases, and 7 bases lay between the germline ends. The CDR3 is made up of 14 amino acids. Germline V gives CDR1 SGDLS, CDR2 YYNGEE. Full variable domain (rest looked up from reference TRBV9 and TRBJ1-4): DSGVTQTPKHLITATGQRVTLRCSPRSGDLSVYWYQQSLDQGLQFLIQYYNGEERAKGNILERFSAQQFPDLHSELNLSSLELGDSALYFCASSKGSTNEKLFFGSGTQLSVL.